These 9 T cell receptor beta chains were all obtained from the same sample, sequenced in a study of ipilimumab plus nivolumab after autologous stem cell transplantation. The protocol was immunoSEQ multiplex PCR, while the TCRdb copy is restricted to in-frame clones and leaves out a portion. This table holds 35,000 to 50,000 clones, around nine tenths found once. The sample consisted of PBMCs, taken in a trial of ipilimumab plus nivolumab as post-transplant consolidation. The origin of the receptors is a male donor with multiple myeloma.

The chain combines TRBV11-2 with TRBJ1-3, with D maybe TRBD1 (6 bases). Trimming pared 0 bases from V and 3 bases from J, leaving 12 bases between. The CDR3 totals 16 residues. Germline assignment: CDR1 SGHAT and CDR2 FQNNGV. The DNA of the CDR3 is TGTGCCAGCAGCTTAGATCACGGCAGGGGTGGAAACACCATATATTTT. It codes for CASSLDHGRGGNTIYF. Based on the CDR3 plus reference TRBV11-2 and TRBJ1-3, the full variable domain is EAGVAQSPRYKIIEKRQSVAFWCNPISGHATLYWYQQILGQGPKLLIQFQNNGVVDDSQLPKDRFSAERLKGVDSTLKIQPAKLEDSAVYLCASSLDHGRGGNTIYFGEGSWLTVV.

The chain uses TRBV19 and TRBJ2-1; D may be TRBD2 (5 bases). CDR1 LNHDA and CDR2 SQIVND come from the germline V gene (reference sequence). The CDR3 runs 17 residues. Trimming stripped 5 bases from V and 2 bases from J, with 19 bases between. The CDR3 sequence is CASSSNTPGIAYNEQFF. The CDR3 DNA reads as TGTGCCAGTAGTTCTAACACCCCCGGGATTGCCTACAATGAGCAGTTCTTC.

The gene calls are TRBV23-1 and TRBJ2-4, with D tentatively TRBD1 (6 bases). Being an ORF, TRBV23-1 has a function that is uncertain. Trimming removed 6 bases from V and 1 base from J, with 16 bases in between. The length of the CDR3 is 16 residues. DNA of the CDR3: TGCGCCAGCAGGGATGACAGGCCTTGGGCCAAAAACATTCAGTACTTC. As protein: CASRDDRPWAKNIQYF.

The rearrangement uses TRBV5-4 and TRBJ1-1; D unclear. The CDR3 contains 14 residues. V shed 4 bases and J shed 0 bases, with 10 bases lying between them. From germline, CDR1 is SGHNT and CDR2 YYREEE (reference sequence). The chain's CDR3 is CASSLAGMNTEAFF. In nucleotides, the CDR3 is TGTGCCAGCAGCCTCGCGGGAATGAACACTGAAGCTTTCTTT.

The J gene is TRBJ1-3, the V gene TRBV4-2; D not resolved. Germline assignment: CDR1 LGHNA and CDR2 YNFKEQ. The CDR3 totals 15 residues. Trimming took off 0 bases at V and 0 bases at J, with 6 bases between the two ends. CDR3 nucleotides: TGTGCCAGCAGCCAAGATTTGAACTCTGGAAACACCATATATTTT. Protein: CASSQDLNSGNTIYF.

This clone occurred once. V usage is TRBV2 and J usage is TRBJ2-3, with TRBD2 matching over 9 bases. Germline lookup yields CDR1 SNHLY and CDR2 FYNNEI. The CDR3 is 14 amino acids. Trimming at V came to 7 bases and at J to 7 bases, leaving 9 bases not matched to a gene. The CDR3 is CASTLAGGPYTQYF. The CDR3 coding sequence is TGTGCCAGCACACTAGCGGGCGGGCCCTATACGCAGTATTTT.

The chain is built from TRBV18 and TRBJ1-1; possibly TRBD1 for D (5 bases). Germline lookup yields CDR1 KGHSH and CDR2 LQKENI. The CDR3 sequence is 15 residues long. V lost 1 base, J lost 3 bases, and 12 bases lay in between. The CDR3 is CASSPRDSSDTEAFF. For the CDR3, the DNA is TGTGCCAGCTCACCACGTGACAGCTCGGACACTGAAGCTTTCTTT.

The chain uses TRBV29-1 and TRBJ2-7; 10 nucleotides line up with TRBD2. CDR1 SQVTM and CDR2 ANQGSEA come from the germline V gene. This CDR3 is built from 13 residues. V trimming: 5 bases; J trimming: 6 bases; junction bases outside the gene matches: 7. CDR3 residues: CSVLEREGREQYF. Written as DNA, the CDR3 is TGCAGCGTTCTGGAGCGGGAGGGCCGCGAGCAGTACTTC.

The chain couples TRBV6-6 to TRBJ2-3; 10 bases match TRBD2. V shed 4 bases and J 6 bases; nucleotides not matched to a gene: 10. The CDR3 is made up of 16 amino acids. Germline lookup yields CDR1 MNHNY and CDR2 SVGAGI (reference sequence). This CDR3 is CASSSVLAGAGDTQYF. CDR3 DNA: TGTGCCAGCAGTTCTGTCCTAGCGGGGGCAGGGGATACGCAGTATTTT.